These T cell receptor beta chains were read from a single sample in a study of blood T cell repertoires in COVID-19. This table comes from immunoSEQ multiplex PCR, and its TCRdb copy is limited to in-frame clones, with some not included. Of about 220,000 clones listed, 80% to 90% were seen once; the top ten hold about 14%. Sequenced input: PBMCs or T cells enriched from blood (not recorded which). These receptors originate from a woman between 45 and 60 years old with acute COVID-19. Each CDR3 is given with its conserved first and last residue.

v_call,j_call,cdr3_aa
TRBV27,TRBJ2-3,CASSLFPGGGSLDTQYF
TRBV5-4,TRBJ2-3,CASTLAGGPSDTQYF
TRBV5-8,TRBJ2-3,CASSQGTGEGDTQYF
TRBV28,TRBJ2-4,CASSLSGQGDIQYF
TRBV28,TRBJ2-3,CASSILAGSDTQYF
TRBV28,TRBJ1-1,CASSYRGGNTEAFF
TRBV4-1,TRBJ2-3,CASSQEGQGATDTQYF
TRBV18,TRBJ1-1,CASSPLRGLATEAFF
TRBV11-2,TRBJ1-1,CASSLTGGVNTEAFF
TRBV5-1,TRBJ2-3,CASSSGAGGPTDTQYF
TRBV2,TRBJ2-7,CASRLAGSVYEQYF
TRBV28,TRBJ1-5,CASSNIRQGPYSNQPQHF
TRBV30,TRBJ1-5,CAWSSGRRGGNQPQHF
TRBV20-1,TRBJ2-1,CSASPTSHSYNEQFF
TRBV5-6,TRBJ1-2,CASTGTGGGYTF
TRBV11-2,TRBJ1-5,CASSLGGQGSNQPQHF
TRBV7-9,TRBJ2-1,CASRDTGVKYNEQFF
TRBV5-1,TRBJ2-3,CASSIGTDPDTQYF
TRBV7-9,TRBJ1-2,CASSLGTGANYGYTF
TRBV3-1/TRBV3-2,TRBJ2-3,CASSPPRSGTHTDTQYF
TRBV12-3/TRBV12-4,TRBJ1-2,CASSFPFNYGYTF
TRBV11-2,TRBJ2-7,CASRFTTGTGGYEQYF
TRBV11-1,TRBJ2-1,CASSLYGTGEQFF
TRBV30,TRBJ2-2,CAWSVGATGELFF
TRBV5-5,TRBJ2-7,CASSPHSYSYEQYF
TRBV28,TRBJ2-3,CASTQGPDTQYF
TRBV28,TRBJ1-3,CASSPPLGTIYF
TRBV27,TRBJ2-3,CASSRMGLAGPKEDTQYF
TRBV6-5,TRBJ2-4,CASTEWGGSKNIQYF
TRBV3-1/TRBV3-2,TRBJ1-5,CASSHDSREGQPQHF
TRBV4-3,TRBJ2-1,CASSYPGTEQFF
TRBV27,TRBJ2-2,CASTRLAGGGGTGELFF
TRBV29-1,TRBJ1-1,CSVEVFGQNTEAFF
TRBV5-4,TRBJ1-1,CASRPQGYDTEAFF
TRBV27,TRBJ2-2,CASSLTSRNTGELFF
TRBV18,TRBJ2-7,CASSTRTSGRAVYEQYF
TRBV5-6,TRBJ2-5,CASSGTPGFQETQYF
TRBV28,TRBJ2-7,CASSSLAGPYEQYF
TRBV3-1/TRBV3-2,TRBJ2-1,CASSKREGHDEQFF
TRBV18,TRBJ1-5,CASSSGQKQPQHF
TRBV18,TRBJ1-1,CASSPRFSGNTEAFF
TRBV4-2,TRBJ2-6,CASSHWGQGASGANVLTF
TRBV6-1,TRBJ2-1,CASSEGDDAYNEQFF
TRBV18,TRBJ2-2,CASSPLAGGELFF
TRBV6-5,TRBJ2-1,CASSRLTYNEQFF
TRBV6-2/TRBV6-3,TRBJ1-1,CASSTRSQTLNTEAFF
TRBV11-2,TRBJ2-7,CASSRTGQGDEQYF
TRBV28,TRBJ1-2,CASSSRDICYTF
TRBV27,TRBJ1-1,CASHLTANTEAFF